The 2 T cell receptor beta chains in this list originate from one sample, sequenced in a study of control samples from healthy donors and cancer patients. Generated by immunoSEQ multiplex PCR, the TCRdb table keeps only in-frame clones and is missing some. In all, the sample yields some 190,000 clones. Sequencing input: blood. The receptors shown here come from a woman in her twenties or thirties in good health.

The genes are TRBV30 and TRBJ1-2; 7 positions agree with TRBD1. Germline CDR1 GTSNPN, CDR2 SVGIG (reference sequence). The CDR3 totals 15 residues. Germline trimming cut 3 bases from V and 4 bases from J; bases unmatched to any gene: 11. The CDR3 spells CAWSVFPDRFYGYTF. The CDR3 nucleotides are TGTGCCTGGAGCGTATTCCCGGACAGGTTCTATGGCTACACCTTC.

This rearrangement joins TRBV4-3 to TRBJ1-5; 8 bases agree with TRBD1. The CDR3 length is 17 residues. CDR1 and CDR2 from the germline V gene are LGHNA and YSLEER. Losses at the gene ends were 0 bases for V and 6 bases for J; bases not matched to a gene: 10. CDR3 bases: TGCGCCAGCAGCCAAGATATTCAGGGGGCACGGATTCAGCCCCAGCATTTT. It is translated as CASSQDIQGARIQPQHF.